The clone carrying this T cell receptor (beta chain) has a handful of counts. Its cognate antigen is unknown. This entry belongs to a study of early T cells in non-severe SARS-CoV-2 infection. Whole-study context: Investigators sequenced bulk RNA drawn from unsorted whole blood, and chains remained unpaired. Whole-study findings and limits: VDJdb matching favored anti-spike CD8 responses, missing private and CD4 specificities.

Unique molecular identifiers were attached to individual cDNA molecules. TCRdb recomputed calls from the 5' RACE reads with MiXCR, one row per CDR3 protein. The table lists over 50,000 distinct CDR3 sequences, just under 15% of them singletons. Trimming removed 6 bases from V and 1 base from J, with 9 bases in between. This CDR3 is built from 12 residues. The V gene's germline CDR1 is SQVTM and CDR2 ANQGSEA. This chain links TRBV29-1 with TRBJ2-5; D is uncertain. The sequences come from whole blood, collected at baseline. This receptor was taken from an adult who was a healthcare worker with PCR-confirmed SARS-CoV-2 infection or an uninfected control (not recorded which). CDR3 nucleotide sequence: TGCAGCGTCGTATTGATCCAAGAGACCCAGTACTTC. Translated: CSVVLIQETQYF.